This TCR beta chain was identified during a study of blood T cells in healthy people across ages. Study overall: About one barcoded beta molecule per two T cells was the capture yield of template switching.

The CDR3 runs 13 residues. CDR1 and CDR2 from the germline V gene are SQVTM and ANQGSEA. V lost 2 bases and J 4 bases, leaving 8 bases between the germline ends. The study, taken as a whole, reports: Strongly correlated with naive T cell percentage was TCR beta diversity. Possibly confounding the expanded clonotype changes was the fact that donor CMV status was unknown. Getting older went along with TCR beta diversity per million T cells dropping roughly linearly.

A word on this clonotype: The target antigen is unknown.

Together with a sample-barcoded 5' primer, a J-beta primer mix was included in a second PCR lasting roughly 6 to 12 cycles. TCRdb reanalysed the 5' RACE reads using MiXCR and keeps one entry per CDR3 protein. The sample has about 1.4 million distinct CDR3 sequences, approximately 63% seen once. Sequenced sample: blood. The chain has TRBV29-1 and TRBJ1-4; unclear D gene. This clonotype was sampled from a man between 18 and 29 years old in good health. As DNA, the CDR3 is TGCAGCGTTGAAAAACAGTATAATGAAAAACTGTTTTTT. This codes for CSVEKQYNEKLFF.